This T cell receptor (beta chain) was sequenced for a study of OX40 agonist ivuxolimab in advanced cancers. With respect to the entire study: Ivuxolimab was a fully human IgG2 agonistic monoclonal antibody targeting the costimulatory receptor OX40 (CD134). In the dose-escalation cohort, roughly 80% of patients were male, and the mean age was roughly 60 years, with a range of about 23 to 80. Intravenous ivuxolimab was administered to patients every 2 weeks at six dose levels: 0.01, 0.1, 0.3, 1.5, 3 and 10 mg/kg. The purpose of peripheral TCRbeta sequencing was to test whether ivuxolimab changed TCR sequence diversity and led to clonal T-cell expansion. Patients were allowed to have had prior anti-PD-1, anti-PD-L1 or anti-CTLA-4 therapy, and roughly 40% of the dose-escalation patients had previously received checkpoint inhibitors. The paper covers the monotherapy dose-escalation part of the phase I ivuxolimab trial, which included N of about 50 patients. Partial responses occurred in three dose-escalation patients, of whom one had hepatocellular carcinoma and two had cutaneous melanoma. Of the roughly 51 dose-escalation patients, hepatocellular carcinoma was present in about 20, melanoma in approximately 15, renal cell carcinoma in 9 and head and neck cancer in 9.

Broader findings and caveats from the paper: Low levels of normalized T-cell clonal expansion were also seen in some nonresponding patients. After ivuxolimab, more expanded clones were found on average in CD8+ T cells than in CD4+ T cells. The antigen specificity of the peripheral T cells that underwent clonal expansion was not determined. In the 0.1-3.0 mg/kg groups, partial responders had among the lowest normalized peripheral clonal expansion, particularly in CD8+ T cells. At doses of 0.1 to 3.0 mg/kg, clonal expansion of both CD4+ and CD8+ T cells in blood was seen between baseline and week 6.

The CDR3 contains 14 residues, cysteine and phenylalanine counted. Of all the DNA, just the CDR3 is kept, 42 bases in frame from base 1. The V and J ends are trimmed by 0 bases and 5 bases, leaving 10 bases between them. The germline V gene (reference sequence) supplies CDR1 LNHDA and CDR2 SQIVND. Note on this clone: Its cognate antigen has yet to be identified. No much larger clone is present one base from it, and per-base qualities are unavailable.

Genomic DNA was extracted from sorted cells for sequencing of the TCRbeta CDR3 region. The immunoSEQ Assay was used to sequence the TCRbeta CDR3 regions. The immuneACCESS repertoire file appears here via TCRdb, limited to in-frame rearrangements. These files lack a portion of the clones; in checked studies, under half of the deficit traces to unresolved V genes, and the cause of the others is not known. Within this sample are around 27,000 clones, with less than 90% of them counted one time only. Around 23% of the sample is taken by the ten largest. The trial excluded patients who had a history of autoimmune disease or were on systemic immunosuppression. Peripheral blood for TCR sequencing was drawn from every dose cohort at baseline, at cycle 4 day 1 and at cycle 7 day 1. Samples came from an open-label, multicenter, first-in-human phase I dose-escalation trial of ivuxolimab. Adults with locally advanced or metastatic melanoma, renal cell carcinoma, hepatocellular carcinoma or head and neck squamous cell carcinoma were enrolled in the trial. Before TCR sequencing, CD4+ and CD8+ T cells were separately sorted from peripheral blood.

The sequence was collected from an adult with an advanced solid tumor such as melanoma, head and neck, liver or kidney cancer. This chain joins TRBV19 to TRBJ1-2; there is no confident call for the D gene. Source: CD4+ or CD8+ T cells sorted from blood, taken in a trial of the OX40 agonist ivuxolimab. At the DNA level, the sequence is TGTGCCAGTAGTATAGATTATAGGGCATATGGCTACACCTTC. Translated, it gives CASSIDYRAYGYTF.